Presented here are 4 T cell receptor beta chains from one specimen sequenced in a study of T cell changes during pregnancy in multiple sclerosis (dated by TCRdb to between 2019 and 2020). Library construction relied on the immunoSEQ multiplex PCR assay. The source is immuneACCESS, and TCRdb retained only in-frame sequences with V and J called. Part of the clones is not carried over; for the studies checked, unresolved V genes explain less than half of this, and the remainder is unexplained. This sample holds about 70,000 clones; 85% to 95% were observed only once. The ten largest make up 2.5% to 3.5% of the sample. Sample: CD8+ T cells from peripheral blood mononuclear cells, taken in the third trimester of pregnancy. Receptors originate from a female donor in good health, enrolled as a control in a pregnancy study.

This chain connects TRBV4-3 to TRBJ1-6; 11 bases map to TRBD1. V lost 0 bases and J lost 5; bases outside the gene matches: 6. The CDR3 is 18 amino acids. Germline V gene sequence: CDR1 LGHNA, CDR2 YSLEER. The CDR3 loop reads CASSQDRGDRGNNSPLHF. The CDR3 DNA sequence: TGCGCCAGCAGCCAAGATAGGGGGGACAGGGGGAATAATTCACCCCTCCACTTT.

The CDR3 sequence: CASSLAGRELDEQFF. In DNA, the CDR3 is TGTGCCAGCAGCTTAGCAGGGAGGGAATTAGATGAGCAGTTCTTC. This chain joins TRBV11-2 and TRBJ2-1; 7 bases map to TRBD2. Germline V CDR1 and CDR2: SGHAT, FQNNGV. This CDR3 comprises 15 residues. V was clipped by 1 base and J by 8 bases; unmatched bases: 8.

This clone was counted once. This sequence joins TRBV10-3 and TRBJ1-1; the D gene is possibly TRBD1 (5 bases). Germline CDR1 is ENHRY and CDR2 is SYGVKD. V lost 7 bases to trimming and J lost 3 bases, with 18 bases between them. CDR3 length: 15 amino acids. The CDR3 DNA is TGTGCCATCACGGTGGGGGGGAAGGGCCACACTGAAGCTTTCTTT. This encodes CAITVGGKGHTEAFF.

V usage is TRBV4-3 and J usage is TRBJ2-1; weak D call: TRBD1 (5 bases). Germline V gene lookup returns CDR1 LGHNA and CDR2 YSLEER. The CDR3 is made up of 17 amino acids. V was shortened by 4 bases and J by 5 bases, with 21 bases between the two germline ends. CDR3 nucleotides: TGCGCCAGCAGCCCAGAACGTTGGGCAGGGTCCCACAATGAGCAGTTCTTC. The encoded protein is CASSPERWAGSHNEQFF.